The TCR beta chain described here comes from a study of T cell changes during pregnancy in multiple sclerosis. Method: immunoSEQ multiplex PCR; TCRdb's copy keeps in-frame clones and lacks some. The sample holds tens of thousands of clones; 92% are singletons and the top ten take around 0.9%. Per germline, CDR1 LGHNA and CDR2 YNFKEQ. This CDR3 contains 15 residues. Trimming took 1 base from V and 6 from J, leaving 13 bases between them. V gene TRBV4-2 combines with J gene TRBJ1-5, with a weak D call TRBD1 (6 bases). Sequences were derived from peripheral blood, sampled after pregnancy. This TCR derives from a female donor with multiple sclerosis, enrolled in a pregnancy study. The chain's CDR3 is CASSQGEGGLQPQHF. The CDR3 DNA is TGTGCCAGCAGCCAAGGTGAGGGGGGGCTTCAGCCCCAGCATTTT.